The 30 T cell receptor beta chains given below trace back to one sample, sequenced in a study of cytomegalovirus exposure and HLA in healthy donors. The PCR employed 60 Vbeta primers together with 13 Jbeta primers. Profiled with immunoSEQ multiplex PCR; TCRdb holds only in-frame clones, not every one. Here the sample spans roughly 150,000 clones, 60% to 80% being singletons. Sequencing was done on a sample of PBMCs. Receptor source: a male donor in good health and CMV-seronegative.

The chain couples TRBV6-1 to TRBJ1-1, with D maybe TRBD1 (6 bases). Looked up from germline, CDR1 is MNHNS and CDR2 is SASEGT. The V end lost 6 bases, the J end lost 6 bases, and 14 bases lay between the germline ends. There are 13 residues in the CDR3. The CDR3 DNA sequence: TGTGCCAGCAGCGCCTACAGGGTGCCTGAAGCTTTCTTT. It translates to CASSAYRVPEAFF.

As regards this clone: The junction departs from germline at one end; a sequencing error may be responsible. The chain has TRBV7-9 and TRBJ2-7; D is perhaps TRBD2 (6 bases). Per the germline V gene, CDR1 is SEHNR and CDR2 is FQNEAQ (reference sequence). The CDR3 extends over 12 amino acids. This CDR3 reads CSSSPGGYEQYF. The DNA for the CDR3 is TGTTCCAGCAGCCCCGGGGGTTACGAGCAGTACTTC.

The rearrangement uses TRBV7-9 and TRBJ1-2, with no clear D. The germline V and J ends were trimmed by 3 bases and 3 bases, with 14 bases remaining between them. This CDR3 has 15 residues. The germline V gene encodes CDR1 SEHNR and CDR2 FQNEAQ (reference sequence). CDR3 loop: CASSLGSLRDYGYTF. DNA of the CDR3: TGTGCCAGCAGCTTGGGGTCTTTGAGGGACTATGGCTACACCTTC.

This clone was found once. The chain joins TRBV11-3 to TRBJ2-5, with D possibly matching TRBD2 (7 bases). V gave up 4 bases and J gave up 5 bases, with 8 bases separating them. This CDR3 comprises 12 residues. Germline values: CDR1 SGHNT, CDR2 YENEEA. The CDR3 sequence is CASSSGGETQYF. In DNA form, the CDR3 reads TGTGCCAGCAGCTCGGGGGGCGAGACCCAGTACTTC.

V and J are TRBV15 and TRBJ1-1; 7 bases are a match to TRBD1. Germline V gives CDR1 LNHNV, CDR2 YYDKDF (reference sequence). The CDR3 runs to 12 residues. Unmatched junction bases numbered 2, after V lost 3 bases and J lost 7 bases. The chain's CDR3 is CATSSWDSEAFF. In DNA, the CDR3 is TGTGCCACCAGCAGCTGGGACAGTGAAGCTTTCTTT.

The chain uses TRBV13 and TRBJ1-6, with D maybe TRBD1 (6 bases). The CDR3 totals 15 residues. The ends were cut back, 5 bases at V and 7 bases at J, with 15 bases in the middle. CDR1 is PRHDT and CDR2 is FYEKMQ in the germline V gene (reference sequence). CDR3 amino acids: CASSPRQVGNSPLHF. The CDR3 region has the DNA TGTGCCAGCAGCCCAAGACAGGTTGGCAATTCACCCCTCCACTTT.

This clone was seen a few times. This sequence joins TRBV6-4 and TRBJ2-1; 9 bases agree with TRBD1. Trimming at V came to 3 bases and at J to 11 bases, leaving 2 bases not matched to a gene. This CDR3 comprises 12 residues. CDR1 and CDR2 (germline): MRHNA, SNTAGT. The CDR3 is CASSEGTGKQFF. CDR3 nucleotides: TGTGCCAGCAGTGAGGGGACAGGGAAGCAGTTCTTC.

The chain joins TRBV2 to TRBJ2-1; 10 nucleotides match TRBD2. CDR3 length: 16 residues. The V segment lost 0 bases and the J segment 8 bases; nucleotides outside the gene matches: 7. From germline, CDR1 is SNHLY and CDR2 FYNNEI. Here the CDR3 reads CASSEAPAGGGHEQFF. Written as DNA, the CDR3 is TGTGCCAGCAGTGAAGCCCCAGCGGGAGGGGGCCATGAGCAGTTCTTC.

Only one count was recorded for this clone. CDR3 nucleotides: TGTGCCAGCAGCCCCACCCTAGCGGGGGGGCCGGGTTTACCAGATACGCAGTATTTT. Translated, it gives CASSPTLAGGPGLPDTQYF. This chain connects TRBV7-9 to TRBJ2-3; 12 bases are a match to TRBD2. Trimming at V came to 5 bases and at J to 4 bases, leaving 16 bases not matched to a gene. The germline gives CDR1 SEHNR, CDR2 FQNEAQ (reference sequence). The CDR3 consists of 19 residues.

The chain uses TRBV29-1 and TRBJ2-3; D is perhaps TRBD1 (6 bases). Trimming shortened V by 3 bases and J by 1 base, and 8 bases separated the two germline ends. The germline CDR1 and CDR2 sequences are SQVTM and ANQGSEA. The CDR3 length is 13 residues. The CDR3: CSVEAGGTDTQYF. DNA of the CDR3: TGCAGCGTTGAGGCAGGGGGCACAGATACGCAGTATTTT.

CDR3 in DNA: TGCGCCAGCAGCTTGGGACTAGCGGGAGTCGGTACCGGGGAGCTGTTTTTT. Translated: CASSLGLAGVGTGELFF. The chain has TRBV4-1 and TRBJ2-2; TRBD2 agrees at 14 bases. CDR1 is MGHRA, CDR2 YSYEKL, per germline. CDR3 length equals 17 residues. With V trimmed by 5 bases and J by 5 bases, 7 bases remained unmatched.

The J gene is TRBJ2-1, the V gene TRBV6-4; 11 bases align to TRBD2. In germline, CDR1 is MRHNA, CDR2 SNTAGT. V was pared by 4 bases and J by 9 bases, with 11 bases of the junction left unmatched. The CDR3 has 16 amino acids. The CDR3 DNA is TGTGCCAGCAGTGTTAGCGGGGGGGCCGTGAAGGGTGAGCAGTTCTTC. Amino acids: CASSVSGGAVKGEQFF.

This clone appeared a single time. V usage is TRBV7-8 and J usage is TRBJ1-4, with D unclear. This CDR3 spans 15 amino acids. Trimming left V 2 bases short and J 4 bases short, with 11 bases between. Germline V gene data show CDR1 as SGHVS and CDR2 as FQNEAQ. The CDR3 DNA sequence: TGTGCCAGCAGCTTATTCCGTAACTATAATGAAAAACTGTTTTTT. It encodes CASSLFRNYNEKLFF.

The chain is built from TRBV13 and TRBJ2-1; 13 nucleotides line up with TRBD2. Trimming at V came to 5 bases and at J to 5 bases, leaving 6 bases not matched to a gene. The CDR3 runs to 16 residues. The germline V gene has CDR1 PRHDT and CDR2 FYEKMQ (reference sequence). Written as DNA, the CDR3 is TGTGCCAGCAGCCCGGGACTAGCGGGGTTGAACAATGAGCAGTTCTTC. Its translation is CASSPGLAGLNNEQFF. The full variable domain, in which reference TRBV13 and TRBJ2-1 provide the parts outside the CDR3, is AAGVIQSPRHLIKEKRETATLKCYPIPRHDTVYWYQQGPGQDPQFLISFYEKMQSDKGSIPDRFSAQQFSDYHSELNMSSLELGDSALYFCASSPGLAGLNNEQFFGPGTRLTVL.

The chain links TRBV2 to TRBJ2-1, with D perhaps matching TRBD1 (6 bases). V was cut by 3 bases and J by 9 bases, with 15 bases left in between. The length of the CDR3 is 14 residues. CDR1 is SNHLY and CDR2 is FYNNEI in the germline V gene. CDR3 sequence (DNA): TGTGCCAGCAGTGACTTCATACAGGGCGCTGAGCAGTTCTTC. Amino acid sequence: CASSDFIQGAEQFF.

The sample holds a few counts of this clone. V gene TRBV5-5 combines with J gene TRBJ1-2; D is ambiguous. The germline V gene has CDR1 SGHKS and CDR2 YYEKEE (reference sequence). Trimming removed 4 bases from V and 0 bases from J, with 10 bases in between. This CDR3 contains 14 residues. CDR3 nucleotides: TGTGCCAGCAGCCCCGACTACGCTAACTATGGCTACACCTTC. This codes for CASSPDYANYGYTF.

This clone was counted a few times. In DNA form, the CDR3 reads TGCGCCAGCACAAGACAGGGGGAGTTTGGCTACACCTTC. Translation: CASTRQGEFGYTF. The chain has TRBV5-1 and TRBJ1-2; 9 bases align to TRBD1. V was clipped by 6 bases and J by 7 bases; unmatched bases: 7. The CDR3 has 13 amino acids. Germline V CDR1 and CDR2: SGHRS, YFSETQ.

The gene calls are TRBV7-3 and TRBJ2-6; 12 bases map to TRBD1. Trimming cost V 5 bases and J 4 bases; bases outside gene matches: 6. Germline CDR1 and CDR2: SGHTA and FQGTGA. This CDR3 contains 17 residues. The CDR3 sequence is CASSAGTGGLGANVLTF. CDR3 bases: TGTGCCAGCAGCGCCGGGACAGGGGGCCTCGGGGCCAACGTCCTGACTTTC.

The chain has TRBV19 and TRBJ1-5; D is possibly TRBD1 (6 bases). The CDR3 is 16 amino acids. The V and J ends lost 6 bases and 5 bases respectively, with 20 bases between them. CDR1 LNHDA and CDR2 SQIVND come from the germline V gene (reference sequence). The CDR3 DNA is TGTGCCAGTAGACAGGGCTCTGGGGATTGGGATCAGCCCCAGCATTTT. Translation gives CASRQGSGDWDQPQHF.

V and J are TRBV23-1 and TRBJ2-7; 8 bases fit TRBD1. TRBV23-1 is designated an ORF whose function remains uncertain. After removal of 2 bases from V and 4 bases from J, the junction contained 10 bases not matched to a gene. This CDR3 is built from 16 residues. DNA for the CDR3: TGCGCCAGCAGTCAAGCCAAGACAGGGGAAAGGTACGAGCAGTACTTC. Protein: CASSQAKTGERYEQYF.

This CDR3 is CASSPQSDREAEKLFF. The CDR3 nucleotides are TGTGCCAGCTCACCACAATCGGACAGGGAGGCTGAAAAACTGTTTTTT. V is TRBV18 and J is TRBJ1-4, with 8 nucleotides matching TRBD1. After removal of 1 base from V and 7 bases from J, the junction contained 8 bases not matched to a gene. Germline V gives CDR1 KGHSH, CDR2 LQKENI. The CDR3 covers 16 residues.

This chain's CDR3 is CASSVWDRGADTQYF. The CDR3 DNA reads as TGTGCCAGCAGCGTATGGGACAGGGGGGCAGATACGCAGTATTTT. V is TRBV7-2 and J is TRBJ2-3; 11 nucleotides agree with TRBD1. Trimming cost V 5 bases and J 4 bases; bases outside gene matches: 5. CDR1 SGHTA and CDR2 FQGNSA come from the germline V gene. CDR3 length equals 15 residues.

This clone was seen a few times. The CDR3 spells CASSYGQGIDEQFF. The DNA of the CDR3 is TGTGCCAGCAGTTACGGCCAGGGGATAGATGAGCAGTTCTTC. The genes are TRBV6-6 and TRBJ2-1, with D possibly matching TRBD1 (6 bases). Germline lookup yields CDR1 MNHNY and CDR2 SVGAGI (reference sequence). V lost 2 bases, J lost 8 bases, and 13 bases lay in between. This CDR3 region has 14 residues.

The chain carries TRBV19 and TRBJ2-7, with 7 bases lining up with TRBD1. This CDR3 spans 15 amino acids. CDR1 and CDR2 from the germline V gene are LNHDA and SQIVND (reference sequence). V gave up 3 bases and J gave up 3 bases; unmatched junction bases: 8. CDR3 residues: CASSIQRAGGYEQYF. CDR3 DNA: TGTGCCAGTAGTATCCAACGGGCAGGGGGCTACGAGCAGTACTTC.

The CDR3 protein is CASSSLRGLGTQHF. In nucleotides, the CDR3 is TGTGCCAGCAGTTCTTTGCGGGGCCTCGGGACCCAGCATTTT. The rearrangement uses TRBV6-5 and TRBJ1-5, with a weak D call TRBD1 (5 bases). From germline, CDR1 is MNHEY and CDR2 SVGAGI. This CDR3 has 14 amino acids. V lost 4 bases to trimming and J lost 11 bases, with 18 bases between them.

Written as DNA, the CDR3 is TGTGCCAGCTCACCATTCAGGGTAGGAGAGAGCACTGAAGCTTTCTTT. Amino acids: CASSPFRVGESTEAFF. The V call is TRBV18, the J call TRBJ1-1; a possible D gene is TRBD1 (5 bases). The CDR3 has 16 amino acids. The V gene lost 2 bases and the J gene lost 4 bases, with 17 bases spanning the gap. Germline V gene sequence: CDR1 KGHSH, CDR2 LQKENI. The entire variable domain, with the rest obtained from reference TRBV18 and TRBJ1-1, is as follows: NAGVMQNPRHLVRRRGQEARLRCSPMKGHSHVYWYRQLPEEGLKFMVYLQKENIIDESGMPKERFSAEFPKEGPSILRIQQVVRGDSAAYFCASSPFRVGESTEAFFGQGTRLTVV.

The V call is TRBV5-6, the J call TRBJ1-2, with D perhaps TRBD1 (6 bases). The CDR3 contains 16 residues. Per the germline V gene, CDR1 is SGHDT and CDR2 is YYEEEE. The V end lost 4 bases, the J end lost 5 bases, and 21 bases lay between the germline ends. Written as DNA, the CDR3 is TGTGCCAGCAGCCCCCTCCCGGACAGAAGGGAATATGGCTACACCTTC. Amino acids: CASSPLPDRREYGYTF.

This chain uses TRBV6-5 with TRBJ1-2; weak D call: TRBD1 (6 bases). V lost 0 bases to trimming and J lost 0 bases, with 11 bases between them. Per the germline V gene, CDR1 is MNHEY and CDR2 is SVGAGI. CDR3 length: 16 residues. The CDR3 sequence is CASSYSTGNSNYGYTF. The DNA of the CDR3 is TGTGCCAGCAGTTACTCGACAGGAAACTCTAACTATGGCTACACCTTC.

This clone was seen more than once but under ten times. V and J are TRBV6-1 and TRBJ1-1, with TRBD1 matching 7 bases. CDR1 is MNHNS and CDR2 is SASEGT in the germline V gene. The CDR3 has 15 amino acids. Germline trimming cut 6 bases from V and 0 bases from J; bases unmatched to any gene: 7. The CDR3 loop reads CASRRQGGVNTEAFF. Written as DNA, the CDR3 is TGTGCCAGCAGGCGGCAGGGGGGCGTGAACACTGAAGCTTTCTTT.

The V call is TRBV6-5, the J call TRBJ1-2; 9 nucleotides line up with TRBD1. This CDR3 has 14 residues. Germline V gives CDR1 MNHEY, CDR2 SVGAGI. J gave up 8 bases and V 6 bases, and 10 bases lay outside the gene matches. The DNA for the CDR3 is TGTGCCAGCAGCCGTACGGGACAGGGACCAGGCTACACCTTC. Encoded protein: CASSRTGQGPGYTF.